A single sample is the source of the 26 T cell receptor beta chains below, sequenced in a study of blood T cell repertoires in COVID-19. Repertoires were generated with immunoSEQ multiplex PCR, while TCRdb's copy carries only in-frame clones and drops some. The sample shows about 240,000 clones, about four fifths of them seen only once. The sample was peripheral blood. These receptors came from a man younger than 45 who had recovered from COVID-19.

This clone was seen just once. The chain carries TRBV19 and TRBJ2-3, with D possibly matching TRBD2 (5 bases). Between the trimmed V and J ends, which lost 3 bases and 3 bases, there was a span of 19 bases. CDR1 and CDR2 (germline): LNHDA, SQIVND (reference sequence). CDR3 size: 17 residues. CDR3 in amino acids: CASSIPRLAGDTDTQYF. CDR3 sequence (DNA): TGTGCCAGTAGTATCCCCCGGCTAGCTGGCGATACAGATACGCAGTATTTT.

Written as DNA, the CDR3 is TGTGCCAGTAGTATTGAGGGACAGTGGAGCAATCAGCCCCAGCATTTT. Translation: CASSIEGQWSNQPQHF. This chain connects TRBV19 to TRBJ1-5, with 7 bases matching TRBD1. Per germline, CDR1 LNHDA and CDR2 SQIVND (reference sequence). The CDR3 runs to 16 residues. The V and J ends lost 3 bases and 1 base, in that order; junction bases with no gene match: 6.

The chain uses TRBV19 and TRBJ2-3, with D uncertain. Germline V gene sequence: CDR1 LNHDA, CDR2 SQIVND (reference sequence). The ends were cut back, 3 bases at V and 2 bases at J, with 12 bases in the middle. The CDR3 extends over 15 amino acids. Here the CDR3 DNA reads TGTGCCAGTAGTATGGGTGGAGCTTACACAGATACGCAGTATTTT. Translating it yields CASSMGGAYTDTQYF.

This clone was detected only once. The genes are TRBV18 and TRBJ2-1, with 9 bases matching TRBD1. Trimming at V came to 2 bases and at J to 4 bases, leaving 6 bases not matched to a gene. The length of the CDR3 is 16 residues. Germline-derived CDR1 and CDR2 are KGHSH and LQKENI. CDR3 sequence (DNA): TGTGCCAGCTCACCAGTACAGGGGGCGCGTTACAATGAGCAGTTCTTC. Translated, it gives CASSPVQGARYNEQFF.

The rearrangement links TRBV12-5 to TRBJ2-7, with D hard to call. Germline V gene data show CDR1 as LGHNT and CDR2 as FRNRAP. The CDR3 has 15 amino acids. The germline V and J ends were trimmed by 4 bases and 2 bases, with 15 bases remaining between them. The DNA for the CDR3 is TGTGCTAGTGGTTCCCACTTCACTAATCCCTACGAGCAGTACTTC. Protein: CASGSHFTNPYEQYF.

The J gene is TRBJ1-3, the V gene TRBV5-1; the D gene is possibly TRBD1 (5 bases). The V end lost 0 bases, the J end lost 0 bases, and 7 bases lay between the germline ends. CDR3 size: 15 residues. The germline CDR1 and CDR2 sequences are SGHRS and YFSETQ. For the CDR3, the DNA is TGCGCCAGCAGCTTGGAGGGGAACTCTGGAAACACCATATATTTT. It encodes CASSLEGNSGNTIYF. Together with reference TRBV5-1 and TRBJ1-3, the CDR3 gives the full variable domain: KAGVTQTPRYLIKTRGQQVTLSCSPISGHRSVSWYQQTPGQGLQFLFEYFSETQRNKGNFPGRFSGRQFSNSRSEMNVSTLELGDSALYLCASSLEGNSGNTIYFGEGSWLTVV.

CDR3 sequence reads: CASRSLGGEQYF. CDR3 in DNA: TGTGCCAGCAGATCCCTGGGAGGCGAGCAGTACTTC. This chain uses TRBV6-5 with TRBJ2-7, with D tentatively TRBD2 (6 bases). V gave up 6 bases and J gave up 6 bases, with 12 bases separating them. Germline lookup yields CDR1 MNHEY and CDR2 SVGAGI. CDR3 length equals 12 residues.

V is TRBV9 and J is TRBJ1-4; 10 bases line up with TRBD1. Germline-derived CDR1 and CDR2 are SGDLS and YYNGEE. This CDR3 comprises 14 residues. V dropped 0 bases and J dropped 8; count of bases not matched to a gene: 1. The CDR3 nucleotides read TGTGCCAGCAGCGTAGGACAGGGGGCGGAAAAACTGTTTTTT. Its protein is CASSVGQGAEKLFF. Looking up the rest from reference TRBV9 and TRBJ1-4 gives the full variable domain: DSGVTQTPKHLITATGQRVTLRCSPRSGDLSVYWYQQSLDQGLQFLIQYYNGEERAKGNILERFSAQQFPDLHSELNLSSLELGDSALYFCASSVGQGAEKLFFGSGTQLSVL.

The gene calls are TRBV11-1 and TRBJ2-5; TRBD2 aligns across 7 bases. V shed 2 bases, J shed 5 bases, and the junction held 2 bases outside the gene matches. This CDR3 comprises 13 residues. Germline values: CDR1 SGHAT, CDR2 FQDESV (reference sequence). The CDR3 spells CASSLTSAETQYF. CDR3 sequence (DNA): TGTGCCAGCAGCTTAACTAGCGCCGAGACCCAGTACTTC.

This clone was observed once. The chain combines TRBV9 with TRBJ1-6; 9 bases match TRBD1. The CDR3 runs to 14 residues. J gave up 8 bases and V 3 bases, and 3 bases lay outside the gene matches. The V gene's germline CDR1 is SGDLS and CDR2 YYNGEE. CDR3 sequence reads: CASSAGTGHSPLHF. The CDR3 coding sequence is TGTGCCAGCAGCGCCGGGACAGGGCATTCACCCCTCCACTTT.

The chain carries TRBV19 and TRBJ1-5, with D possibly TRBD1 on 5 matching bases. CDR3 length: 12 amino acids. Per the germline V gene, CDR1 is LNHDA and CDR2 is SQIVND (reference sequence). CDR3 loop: CASYSGAQPQHF. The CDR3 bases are TGTGCAAGTTACAGCGGGGCTCAGCCCCAGCATTTT. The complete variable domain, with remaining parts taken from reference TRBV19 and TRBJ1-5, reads DGGITQSPKYLFRKEGQNVTLSCEQNLNHDAMYWYRQDPGQGLRLIYYSQIVNDFQKGDIAEGYSVSREKKESFPLTVTSAQKNPTAFYLCASYSGAQPQHFGDGTRLSIL.

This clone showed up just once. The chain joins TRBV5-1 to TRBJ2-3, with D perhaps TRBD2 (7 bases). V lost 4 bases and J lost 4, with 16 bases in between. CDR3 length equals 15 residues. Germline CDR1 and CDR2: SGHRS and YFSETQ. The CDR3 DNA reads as TGCGCCAGCAGCGTCGGGGGGCCAGTAGCAGATACGCAGTATTTT. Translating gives CASSVGGPVADTQYF.

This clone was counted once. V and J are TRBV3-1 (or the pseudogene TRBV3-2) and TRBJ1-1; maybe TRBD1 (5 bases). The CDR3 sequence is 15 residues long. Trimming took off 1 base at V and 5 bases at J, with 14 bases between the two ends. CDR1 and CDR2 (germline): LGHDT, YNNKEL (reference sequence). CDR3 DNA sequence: TGTGCCAGCAGCCAAGGGGTTCAGGGAGGGACTGAAGCTTTCTTT. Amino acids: CASSQGVQGGTEAFF.

The CDR3 nucleotides are TGCGCCAGCAGCTCGGACCGGGGACTAGCGGAAACAGATACGCAGTATTTT. Residues: CASSSDRGLAETDTQYF. The chain has TRBV5-1 and TRBJ2-3; TRBD2 matches at 11 bases. The CDR3 consists of 17 residues. Looked up from germline, CDR1 is SGHRS and CDR2 is YFSETQ. V shed 3 bases and J 3 bases; nucleotides not matched to a gene: 9.

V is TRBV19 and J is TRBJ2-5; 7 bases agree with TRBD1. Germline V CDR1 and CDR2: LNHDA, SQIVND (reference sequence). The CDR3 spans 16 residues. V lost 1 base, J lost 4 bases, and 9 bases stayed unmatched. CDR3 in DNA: TGTGCCAGTAGTATAGGGGTAACAGGGGCCGGAGAGACCCAGTACTTC. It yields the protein CASSIGVTGAGETQYF.

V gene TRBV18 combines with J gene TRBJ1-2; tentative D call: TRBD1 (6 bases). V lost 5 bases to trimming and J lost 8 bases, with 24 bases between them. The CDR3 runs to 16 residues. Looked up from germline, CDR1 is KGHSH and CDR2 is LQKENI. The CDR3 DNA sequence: TGTGCCAGCTCAATCGACAGGTCTCAACTGAATAGGGGCTACACCTTC. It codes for CASSIDRSQLNRGYTF.

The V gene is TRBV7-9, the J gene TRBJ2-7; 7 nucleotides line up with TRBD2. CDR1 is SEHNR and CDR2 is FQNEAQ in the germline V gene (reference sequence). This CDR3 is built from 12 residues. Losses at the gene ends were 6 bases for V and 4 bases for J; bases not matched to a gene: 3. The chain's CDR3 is CASSLSGYEQYF. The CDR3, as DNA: TGTGCCAGCAGTCTTAGCGGGTACGAGCAGTACTTC.

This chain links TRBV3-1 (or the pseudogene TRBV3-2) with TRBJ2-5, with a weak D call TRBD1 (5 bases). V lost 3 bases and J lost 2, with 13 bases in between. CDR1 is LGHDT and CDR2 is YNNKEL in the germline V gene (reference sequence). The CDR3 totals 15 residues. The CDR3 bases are TGTGCCAGCAGCCATCGAAGGGGATTTCAAGAGACCCAGTACTTC. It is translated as CASSHRRGFQETQYF.

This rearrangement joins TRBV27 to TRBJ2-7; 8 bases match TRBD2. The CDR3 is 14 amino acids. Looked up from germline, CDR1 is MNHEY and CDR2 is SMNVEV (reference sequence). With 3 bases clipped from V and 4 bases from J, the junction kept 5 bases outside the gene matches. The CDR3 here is CASSFDGGGYEQYF. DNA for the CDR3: TGTGCCAGCAGTTTCGACGGGGGGGGGTACGAGCAGTACTTC.

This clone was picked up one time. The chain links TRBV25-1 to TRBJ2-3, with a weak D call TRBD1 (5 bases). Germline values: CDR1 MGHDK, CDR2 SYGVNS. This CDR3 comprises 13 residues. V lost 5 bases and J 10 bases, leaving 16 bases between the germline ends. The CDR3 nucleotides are TGTGCCAGCAGTCTTACAGGCACCAGTGCGCAGTATTTT. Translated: CASSLTGTSAQYF.

The CDR3 here is CASSPRQGAGEQFF. The CDR3 DNA is TGTGCCAGCTCACCACGTCAGGGGGCAGGGGAGCAGTTCTTC. The chain couples TRBV18 to TRBJ2-1, with 8 bases lining up with TRBD1. The CDR3 runs 14 residues. The germline V gene encodes CDR1 KGHSH and CDR2 LQKENI. Losses at the gene ends were 1 base for V and 10 bases for J; bases not matched to a gene: 6.

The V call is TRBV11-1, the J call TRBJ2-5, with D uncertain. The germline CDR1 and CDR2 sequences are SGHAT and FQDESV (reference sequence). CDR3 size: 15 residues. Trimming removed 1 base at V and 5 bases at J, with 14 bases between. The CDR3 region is CASSLGVKRVETQYF. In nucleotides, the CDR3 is TGTGCCAGCAGCTTAGGGGTTAAGCGTGTGGAGACCCAGTACTTC.

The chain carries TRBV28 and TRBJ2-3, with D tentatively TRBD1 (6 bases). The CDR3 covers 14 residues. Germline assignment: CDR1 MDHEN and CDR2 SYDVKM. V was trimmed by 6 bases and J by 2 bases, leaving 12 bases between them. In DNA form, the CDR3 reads TGTGCCAGCAGCGAGGGGGAAGACACAGATACGCAGTATTTT. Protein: CASSEGEDTDTQYF.

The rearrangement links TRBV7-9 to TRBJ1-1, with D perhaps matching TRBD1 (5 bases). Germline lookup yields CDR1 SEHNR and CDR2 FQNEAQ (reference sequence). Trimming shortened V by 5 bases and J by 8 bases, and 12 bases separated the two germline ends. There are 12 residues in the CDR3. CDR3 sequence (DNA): TGTGCCAGCAGCAGTGCCGGGGGAGAAGCTTTCTTT. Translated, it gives CASSSAGGEAFF. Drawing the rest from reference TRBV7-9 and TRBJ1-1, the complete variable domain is DTGVSQNPRHKITKRGQNVTFRCDPISEHNRLYWYRQTLGQGPEFLTYFQNEAQLEKSRLLSDRFSAERPKGSFSTLEIQRTEQGDSAMYLCASSSAGGEAFFGQGTRLTVV.

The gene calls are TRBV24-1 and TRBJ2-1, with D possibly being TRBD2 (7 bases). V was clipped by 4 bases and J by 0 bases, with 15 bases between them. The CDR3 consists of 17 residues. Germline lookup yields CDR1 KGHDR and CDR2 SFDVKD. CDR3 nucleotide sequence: TGTGCCACCAGTGAAAGGGGGGGGCCGAGCTCCTACAATGAGCAGTTCTTC. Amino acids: CATSERGGPSSYNEQFF.

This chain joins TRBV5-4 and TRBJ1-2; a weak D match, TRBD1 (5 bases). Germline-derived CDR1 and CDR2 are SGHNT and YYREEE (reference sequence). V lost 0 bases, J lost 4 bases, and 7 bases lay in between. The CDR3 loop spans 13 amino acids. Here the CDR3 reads CASSLGGAYGYTF. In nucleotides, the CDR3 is TGTGCCAGCAGCTTGGGTGGGGCCTATGGCTACACCTTC.